Shown below are 24 T cell receptor beta chains from a single sample sequenced in a study of response to subunit inactivated influenza vaccine. TCRdb redid the calling of the RT-PCR reads with MiXCR, one entry per CDR3 protein. There are approximately 500,000 distinct CDR3 sequences in the sample; approximately 15% occur only once, and over 8.5% lies in the top ten. The starting material was PBMCs from blood, obtained roughly 13 days after vaccination. These receptors were obtained from a man in his fifties or sixties who received an inactivated influenza vaccine.

CDR3 DNA sequence: TGTGCCACCAGTGATTTGACGGCGACGCGGTACAATGAGCAGTTCTTC. Translating it yields CATSDLTATRYNEQFF. J is TRBJ2-1 and V is TRBV24-1, with D unresolved. Between the trimmed V and J ends, which lost 0 bases and 4 bases, there was a span of 12 bases. This CDR3 has 16 amino acids. Per germline, CDR1 KGHDR and CDR2 SFDVKD.

The chain is built from TRBV7-6 and TRBJ2-2; TRBD2 matches 9 bases. Germline values: CDR1 SGHVS, CDR2 FNYEAQ. This CDR3 is 14 amino acids long. J gave up 8 bases and V 7 bases, and 8 bases lay outside the gene matches. CDR3 residues: CASKAGGPRGELFF. CDR3 DNA sequence: TGTGCCAGCAAGGCGGGGGGGCCGCGTGGGGAGCTGTTTTTT.

The V gene is TRBV5-5, the J gene TRBJ1-1; 9 bases agree with TRBD1. From germline, CDR1 is SGHKS and CDR2 YYEKEE (reference sequence). With 4 bases clipped from V and 0 bases from J, the junction kept 10 bases outside the gene matches. CDR3 length: 17 residues. Here the CDR3 DNA reads TGTGCCAGCAGCCAGGGACAGGGTGGGGGGGTGAACACTGAAGCTTTCTTT. Translating it yields CASSQGQGGGVNTEAFF.

In this sample, this clonotype turned up a few times. The J gene is TRBJ1-6, the V gene TRBV29-1; no reliable D call. CDR3 length equals 12 residues. CDR1 and CDR2 (germline): SQVTM, ANQGSEA. V was clipped by 6 bases and J by 11 bases, with 14 bases between them. The CDR3 protein is CSVEHDPAPLHF. Written as DNA, the CDR3 is TGCAGCGTAGAACACGACCCGGCACCCCTCCACTTT.

The V gene is TRBV5-1, the J gene TRBJ2-7; the match to TRBD2 covers 15 bases. The ends lost 4 bases at V and 6 bases at J; junction bases unmatched: 8. CDR1 is SGHRS and CDR2 is YFSETQ in the germline V gene. CDR3 length: 16 amino acids. CDR3 in DNA: TGCGCCAGCAGCCCATGGACTAGCGGGAGGGGCGGCGAGCAGTACTTC. Amino acid sequence: CASSPWTSGRGGEQYF.

The CDR3: CASSSLAGVNEQFF. CDR3 DNA: TGTGCCAGCAGCTCACTAGCGGGAGTCAATGAGCAGTTCTTC. The rearrangement joins TRBV7-3 to TRBJ2-1; 11 bases are a match to TRBD2. Germline V gene data show CDR1 as SGHTA and CDR2 as FQGTGA. The junction had 2 bases not matched to a gene; V was cut back by 4 bases and J by 6 bases. The CDR3 spans 14 residues. Full variable domain (rest looked up from reference TRBV7-3 and TRBJ2-1): GAGVSQTPSNKVTEKGKYVELRCDPISGHTALYWYRQSLGQGPEFLIYFQGTGAADDSGLPNDRFFAVRPEGSVSTLKIQRTERGDSAVYLCASSSLAGVNEQFFGPGTRLTVL.

The rearrangement joins TRBV6-1 to TRBJ1-4; maybe TRBD1 (6 bases). V lost 4 bases, J lost 14 bases, and 17 bases lay in between. Germline assignment: CDR1 MNHNS and CDR2 SASEGT. The CDR3 contains 13 residues. CDR3: CASSGAGARLLFF. Written as DNA, the CDR3 is TGTGCCAGCAGTGGTGCAGGGGCCCGACTGCTGTTTTTT.

The V call is TRBV28, the J call TRBJ2-3, with 7 bases fitting TRBD2. This CDR3 spans 15 amino acids. Germline CDR1 and CDR2: MDHEN and SYDVKM. The V gene end was trimmed by 6 bases and the J gene end by 4 bases; junction bases not matched to a gene: 10. The CDR3 protein is CASRSREAGADTQYF. The CDR3 region has the DNA TGTGCCAGCAGGTCACGGGAGGCCGGGGCAGATACGCAGTATTTT.

The V call is TRBV2, the J call TRBJ1-1; D ambiguous. V gave up 8 bases and J gave up 0 bases, with 16 bases separating them. Germline CDR1 and CDR2: SNHLY and FYNNEI. The CDR3 loop spans 15 amino acids. CDR3 bases: TGTGCCAGCCTTCCCCTTGAGACAATGAACACTGAAGCTTTCTTT. It yields the protein CASLPLETMNTEAFF.

The rearrangement joins TRBV3-1 to TRBJ2-5; 8 bases fit TRBD2. Trimming at V came to 2 bases and at J to 3 bases, leaving 5 bases not matched to a gene. The CDR3 runs to 15 residues. Germline CDR1 reads LGHDT; CDR2 reads YNNKEL (reference sequence). The CDR3 loop reads CASSQRGGLEETQYF. The CDR3 coding sequence is TGTGCCAGCAGCCAACGGGGGGGCCTTGAAGAGACCCAGTACTTC.

This clonotype occurred a few times. V gene TRBV18 combines with J gene TRBJ1-4, with D unclear. The CDR3 covers 12 residues. V lost 0 bases and J lost 5, with 1 base in between. Germline CDR1 is KGHSH and CDR2 is LQKENI. CDR3 amino acids: CASSPPNEKLFF. The CDR3 nucleotides read TGTGCCAGCTCACCACCGAATGAAAAACTGTTTTTT.

The chain joins TRBV20-1 to TRBJ1-5; D is ambiguous. The length of the CDR3 is 13 residues. With 3 bases removed from V and 6 bases from J, the gap between germline ends came to 12 bases. Germline V gene data show CDR1 as DFQATT and CDR2 as SNEGSKA (reference sequence). CDR3 nucleotides: TGCAGTGCTAGTGATGGAACGGGTCAGCCCCAGCATTTT. Protein sequence: CSASDGTGQPQHF.

This clonotype was counted ten times or more. This CDR3 reads CASSSGLTSTDTQYF. CDR3 sequence (DNA): TGCGCCAGCAGCTCGGGACTAACTAGCACAGATACGCAGTATTTT. The chain employs TRBV5-1 and TRBJ2-3; 7 nucleotides agree with TRBD2. The CDR3 extends over 15 amino acids. Germline CDR1 reads SGHRS; CDR2 reads YFSETQ. J was trimmed by 0 bases and V by 3 bases; bases with no gene match: 4.

The gene calls are TRBV11-2 and TRBJ2-1; the match to TRBD2 covers 10 bases. The trim removed 3 bases at V and 7 bases at J, leaving 6 bases unmatched. CDR1 and CDR2 from the germline V gene are SGHAT and FQNNGV. CDR3 size: 15 residues. CDR3 sequence (DNA): TGTGCCAGCAGCTTGGTGCGTAGCGGGGGGAATGAGCAGTTCTTC. Its protein product is CASSLVRSGGNEQFF.

This clonotype was picked up many times. The rearrangement joins TRBV7-8 to TRBJ2-7, with D uncertain. V lost 3 bases and J 4 bases, leaving 16 bases between the germline ends. Looked up from germline, CDR1 is SGHVS and CDR2 is FQNEAQ. This CDR3 comprises 15 residues. CDR3 protein: CASSFSASVAYEQYF. The CDR3 region has the DNA TGTGCCAGCAGCTTTAGTGCTTCGGTTGCGTACGAGCAGTACTTC. Supplemented by reference TRBV7-8 and TRBJ2-7, the full variable domain reads GAGVSQSPRYKVAKRGQDVALRCDPISGHVSLFWYQQALGQGPEFLTYFQNEAQLDKSGLPSDRFFAERPEGSVSTLKIQRTQQEDSAVYLCASSFSASVAYEQYFGPGTRLTVT.

This chain joins TRBV6-4 and TRBJ2-1, with D perhaps matching TRBD1 (5 bases). The CDR3 runs 13 residues. Per the germline V gene, CDR1 is MRHNA and CDR2 is SNTAGT. Trimming took 8 bases from V and 3 from J, leaving 11 bases between them. The CDR3 loop reads CASSDRLYNEQFF. Here the CDR3 DNA reads TGTGCCAGCTCCGACAGACTCTACAATGAGCAGTTCTTC.

The chain uses TRBV4-1 and TRBJ1-1; 7 bases are a match to TRBD1. V lost 0 bases to trimming and J lost 1 base; unmatched junction nucleotides: 5. The V gene's germline CDR1 is MGHRA and CDR2 YSYEKL. The CDR3 covers 16 residues. Here the CDR3 reads CASSQDPQGSNTEAFF. Written as DNA, the CDR3 is TGCGCCAGCAGCCAAGATCCACAGGGGTCGAACACTGAAGCTTTCTTT.

This clonotype was observed a few times. This chain links TRBV7-9 with TRBJ2-7; the D is unclear. The CDR3 totals 13 residues. The germline V gene encodes CDR1 SEHNR and CDR2 FQNEAQ (reference sequence). With 3 bases removed from V and 5 bases from J, the gap between germline ends came to 11 bases. The CDR3: CASSFVVSDEQYF. The CDR3 coding sequence is TGTGCCAGCAGCTTCGTTGTGTCGGACGAGCAGTACTTC.

CDR3 residues: CASSPESTYNEQFF. CDR3 DNA sequence: TGTGCCAGCAGCCCAGAGTCCACCTACAATGAGCAGTTCTTC. This rearrangement joins TRBV9 to TRBJ2-1, with no clear D. With 4 bases removed from V and 2 bases from J, the gap between germline ends came to 10 bases. Per germline, CDR1 SGDLS and CDR2 YYNGEE. The CDR3 is 14 amino acids.

This clonotype was seen at least ten times. The chain couples TRBV11-2 to TRBJ2-2; D is ambiguous. V lost 5 bases, J lost 1 base, and 8 bases lay in between. CDR1 is SGHAT and CDR2 is FQNNGV in the germline V gene. This CDR3 contains 14 residues. CDR3 sequence reads: CASSPYRNTGELFF. As DNA, the CDR3 is TGTGCCAGCAGCCCATACAGGAACACCGGGGAGCTGTTTTTT.

In its sample, this clonotype was seen a few times. The V and J genes are TRBV7-9 and TRBJ2-5; 8 bases fit TRBD2. J was trimmed by 5 bases and V by 5 bases; bases with no gene match: 10. The germline gives CDR1 SEHNR, CDR2 FQNEAQ (reference sequence). The CDR3 has 15 amino acids. In DNA form, the CDR3 reads TGTGCCAGCAGCCCTTTCGGGGGGGGCGCGGAGACCCAGTACTTC. It specifies CASSPFGGGAETQYF.

This CDR3 reads CAWSTSGGREQYF. CDR3 in DNA: TGTGCCTGGAGCACTAGCGGGGGGCGTGAGCAGTACTTC. The chain employs TRBV30 and TRBJ2-7; 12 bases match TRBD2. Trimming cost V 3 bases and J 7 bases; bases outside gene matches: 4. Germline V gene sequence: CDR1 GTSNPN, CDR2 SVGIG (reference sequence). CDR3 size: 13 residues.

The sample holds a few counts of this clonotype. The rearrangement joins TRBV5-1 to TRBJ1-1, with 9 nucleotides matching TRBD1. CDR1 SGHRS and CDR2 YFSETQ come from the germline V gene. V lost 7 bases, J lost 0 bases, and 10 bases stayed unmatched. The CDR3 length is 16 residues. Here the CDR3 reads CASLPGTGRLNTEAFF. The CDR3 region has the DNA TGCGCCAGCTTGCCCGGGACAGGGCGCCTGAACACTGAAGCTTTCTTT.

Worth noting for this clonotype: One end of the junction varies from germline; a read error may be responsible. CDR3 nucleotides: TGTGCCACCAGCCCAGCGTCAGATACGCAGTATTTT. Translated, it gives CATSPASDTQYF. The rearrangement uses TRBV7-2 and TRBJ2-3, with D uncertain. There are 12 residues in the CDR3. Germline assignment: CDR1 SGHTA and CDR2 FQGNSA.